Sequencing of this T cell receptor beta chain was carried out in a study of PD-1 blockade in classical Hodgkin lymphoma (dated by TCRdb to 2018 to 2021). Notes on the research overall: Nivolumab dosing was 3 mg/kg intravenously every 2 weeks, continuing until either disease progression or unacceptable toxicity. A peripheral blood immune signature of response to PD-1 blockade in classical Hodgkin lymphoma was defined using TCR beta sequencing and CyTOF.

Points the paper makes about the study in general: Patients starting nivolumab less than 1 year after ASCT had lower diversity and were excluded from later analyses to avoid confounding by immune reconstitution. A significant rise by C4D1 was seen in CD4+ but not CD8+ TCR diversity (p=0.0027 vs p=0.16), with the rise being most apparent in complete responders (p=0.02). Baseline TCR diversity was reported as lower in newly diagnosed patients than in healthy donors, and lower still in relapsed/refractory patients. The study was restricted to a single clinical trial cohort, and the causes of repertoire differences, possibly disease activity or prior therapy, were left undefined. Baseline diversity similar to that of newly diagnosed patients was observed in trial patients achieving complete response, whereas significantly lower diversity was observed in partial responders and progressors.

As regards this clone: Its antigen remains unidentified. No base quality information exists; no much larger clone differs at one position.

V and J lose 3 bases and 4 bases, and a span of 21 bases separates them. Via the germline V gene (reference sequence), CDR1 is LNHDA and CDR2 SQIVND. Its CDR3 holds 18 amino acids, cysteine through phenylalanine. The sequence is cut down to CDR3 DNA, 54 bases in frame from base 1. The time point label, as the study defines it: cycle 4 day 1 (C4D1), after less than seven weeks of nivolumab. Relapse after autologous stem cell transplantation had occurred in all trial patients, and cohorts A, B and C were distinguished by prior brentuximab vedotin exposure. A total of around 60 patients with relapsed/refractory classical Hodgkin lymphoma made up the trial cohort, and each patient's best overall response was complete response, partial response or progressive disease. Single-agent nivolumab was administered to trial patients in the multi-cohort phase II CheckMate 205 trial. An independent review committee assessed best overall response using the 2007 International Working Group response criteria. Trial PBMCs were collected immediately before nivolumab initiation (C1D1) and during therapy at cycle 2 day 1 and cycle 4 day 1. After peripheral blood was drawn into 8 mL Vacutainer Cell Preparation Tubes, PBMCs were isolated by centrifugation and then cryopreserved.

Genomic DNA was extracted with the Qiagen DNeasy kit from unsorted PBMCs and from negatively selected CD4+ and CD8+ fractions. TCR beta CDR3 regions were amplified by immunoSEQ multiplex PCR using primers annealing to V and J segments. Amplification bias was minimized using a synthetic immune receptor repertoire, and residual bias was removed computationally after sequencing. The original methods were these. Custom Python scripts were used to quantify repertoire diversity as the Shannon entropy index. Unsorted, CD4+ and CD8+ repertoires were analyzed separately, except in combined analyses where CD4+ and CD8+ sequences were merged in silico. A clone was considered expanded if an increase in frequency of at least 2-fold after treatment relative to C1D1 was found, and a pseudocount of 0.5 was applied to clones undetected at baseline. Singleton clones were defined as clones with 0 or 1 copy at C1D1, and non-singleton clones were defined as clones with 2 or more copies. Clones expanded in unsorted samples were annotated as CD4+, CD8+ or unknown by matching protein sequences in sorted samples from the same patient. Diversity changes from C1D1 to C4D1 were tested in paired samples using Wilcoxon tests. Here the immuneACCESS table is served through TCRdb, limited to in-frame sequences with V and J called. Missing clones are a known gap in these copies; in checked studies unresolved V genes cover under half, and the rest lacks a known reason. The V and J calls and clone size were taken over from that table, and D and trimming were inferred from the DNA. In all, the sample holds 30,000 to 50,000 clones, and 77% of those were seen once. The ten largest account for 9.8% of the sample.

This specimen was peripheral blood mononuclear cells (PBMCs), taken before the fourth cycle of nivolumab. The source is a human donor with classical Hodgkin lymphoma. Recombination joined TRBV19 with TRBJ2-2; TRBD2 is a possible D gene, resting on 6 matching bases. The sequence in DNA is TGTGCCAGTAGTATTCGGGGGTTTACGGGCCGGAGCACCGGGGAGCTGTTTTTT. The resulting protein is CASSIRGFTGRSTGELFF.